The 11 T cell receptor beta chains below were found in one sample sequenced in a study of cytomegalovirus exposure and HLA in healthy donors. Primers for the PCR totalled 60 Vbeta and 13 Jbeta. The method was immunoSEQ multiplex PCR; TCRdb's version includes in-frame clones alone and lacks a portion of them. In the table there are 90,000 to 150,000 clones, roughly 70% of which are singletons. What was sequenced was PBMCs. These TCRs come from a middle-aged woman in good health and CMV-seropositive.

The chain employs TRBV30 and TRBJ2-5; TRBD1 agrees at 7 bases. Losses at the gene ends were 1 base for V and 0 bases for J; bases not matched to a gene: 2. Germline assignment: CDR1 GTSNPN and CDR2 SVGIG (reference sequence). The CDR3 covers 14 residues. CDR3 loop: CAWSGTGDQETQYF. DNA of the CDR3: TGTGCCTGGAGTGGCACAGGGGACCAAGAGACCCAGTACTTC.

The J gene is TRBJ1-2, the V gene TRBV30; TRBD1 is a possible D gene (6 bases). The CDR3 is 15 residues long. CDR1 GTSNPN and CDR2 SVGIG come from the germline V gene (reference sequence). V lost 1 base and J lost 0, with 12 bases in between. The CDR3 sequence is CAWSAQGEANYGYTF. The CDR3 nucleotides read TGTGCCTGGAGTGCACAGGGTGAGGCTAACTATGGCTACACCTTC.

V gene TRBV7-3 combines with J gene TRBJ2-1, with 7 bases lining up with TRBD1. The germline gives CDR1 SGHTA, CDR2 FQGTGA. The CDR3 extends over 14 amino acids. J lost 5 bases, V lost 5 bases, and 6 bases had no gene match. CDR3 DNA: TGTGCCAGCAGCCCCCGACAGGGTCACAATGAGCAGTTCTTC. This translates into CASSPRQGHNEQFF. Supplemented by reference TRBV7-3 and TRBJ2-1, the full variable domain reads GAGVSQTPSNKVTEKGKYVELRCDPISGHTALYWYRQSLGQGPEFLIYFQGTGAADDSGLPNDRFFAVRPEGSVSTLKIQRTERGDSAVYLCASSPRQGHNEQFFGPGTRLTVL.

Here the CDR3 reads CASSLAGTGSPFGYTF. CDR3 nucleotides: TGTGCCAGCAGCTTAGCCGGGACAGGATCGCCCTTTGGCTACACCTTC. This sequence joins TRBV7-2 and TRBJ1-2; 8 bases agree with TRBD1. The CDR3 consists of 16 residues. The J segment lost 7 bases and the V segment lost 0 bases, leaving 10 bases of the junction unmatched. Germline V gives CDR1 SGHTA, CDR2 FQGNSA.

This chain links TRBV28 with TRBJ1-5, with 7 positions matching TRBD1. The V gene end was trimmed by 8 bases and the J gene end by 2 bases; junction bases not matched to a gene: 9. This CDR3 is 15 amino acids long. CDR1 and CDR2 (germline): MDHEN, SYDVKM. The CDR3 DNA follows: TGTGCCAGCTTCCGAGAGGGGGCGGGCAATCAGCCCCAGCATTTT. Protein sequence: CASFREGAGNQPQHF.

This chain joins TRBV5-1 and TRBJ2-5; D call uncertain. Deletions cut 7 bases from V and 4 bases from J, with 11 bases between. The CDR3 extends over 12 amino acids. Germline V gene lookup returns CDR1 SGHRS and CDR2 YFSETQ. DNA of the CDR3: TGCGCCAGCGCCCTATCGGGAGAGACCCAGTACTTC. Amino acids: CASALSGETQYF.

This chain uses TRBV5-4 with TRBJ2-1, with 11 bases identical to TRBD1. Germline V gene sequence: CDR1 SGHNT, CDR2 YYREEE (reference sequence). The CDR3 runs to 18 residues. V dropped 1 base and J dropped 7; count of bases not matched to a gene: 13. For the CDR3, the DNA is TGTGCCAGCAGCTTGTGGGGGAAGGGGGACAGGGGGATGAATGAGCAGTTCTTC. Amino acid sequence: CASSLWGKGDRGMNEQFF. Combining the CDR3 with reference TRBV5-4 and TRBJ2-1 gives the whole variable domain ETGVTQSPTHLIKTRGQQVTLRCSSQSGHNTVSWYQQALGQGPQFIFQYYREEENGRGNFPPRFSGLQFPNYSSELNVNALELDDSALYLCASSLWGKGDRGMNEQFFGPGTRLTVL.

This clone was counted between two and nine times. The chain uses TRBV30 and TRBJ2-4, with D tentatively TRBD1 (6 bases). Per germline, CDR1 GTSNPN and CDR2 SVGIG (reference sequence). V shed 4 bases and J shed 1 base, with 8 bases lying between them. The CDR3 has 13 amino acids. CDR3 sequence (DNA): TGTGCCTGGAATCAGGGGGCCAAAAACATTCAGTACTTC. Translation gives CAWNQGAKNIQYF.

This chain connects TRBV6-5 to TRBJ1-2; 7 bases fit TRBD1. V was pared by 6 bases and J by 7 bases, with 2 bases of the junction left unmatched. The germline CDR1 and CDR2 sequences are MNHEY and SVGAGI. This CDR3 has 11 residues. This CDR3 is CASRQGPGYTF. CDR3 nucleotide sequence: TGTGCCAGCAGACAGGGGCCTGGCTACACCTTC.

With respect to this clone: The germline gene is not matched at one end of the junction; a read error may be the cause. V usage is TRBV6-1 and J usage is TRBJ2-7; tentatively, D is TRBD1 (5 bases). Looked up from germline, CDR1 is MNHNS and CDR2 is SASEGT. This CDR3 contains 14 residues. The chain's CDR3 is CVSSEAGQGNEQYF. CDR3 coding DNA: TGTGTCAGCAGTGAAGCAGGACAAGGCAACGAGCAGTACTTC.

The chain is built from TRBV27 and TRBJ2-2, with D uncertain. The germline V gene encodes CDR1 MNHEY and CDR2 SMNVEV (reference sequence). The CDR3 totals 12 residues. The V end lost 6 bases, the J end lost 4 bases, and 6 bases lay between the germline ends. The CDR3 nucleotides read TGTGCCAGCAGCTACAGCACCGGGGAGCTGTTTTTT. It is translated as CASSYSTGELFF.